This T cell receptor beta chain was sequenced for a study of glioma-infiltrating T cells after dendritic cell vaccination. Overall study: Three intradermal dendritic cell vaccine injections were given every two weeks. Study results and caveats: The cohort had few patients with full blood and tumor sets.

Germline V gene lookup returns CDR1 SGHRS and CDR2 YFSETQ. J lost 2 bases, V lost 3 bases, and 6 bases had no gene match. The CDR3 length is 17 residues. The repertoire was sequenced with immunoSEQ multiplex PCR; TCRdb's copy has only in-frame clones and lacks some. Here the sample spans 85,000 to 100,000 clones, approximately 75% being singletons. Time point: after dendritic cell vaccination, including at tumor progression/relapse. This clone has just a few counts. Antigen: not known. The material was blood, obtained after dendritic cell vaccination. The genes are TRBV5-1 and TRBJ2-6; 9 positions match TRBD1. The sequence derives from a human donor with glioblastoma. The CDR3 sequence: CASSSMGQGAGANVLTF. The CDR3 bases are TGCGCCAGCAGCTCCATGGGACAGGGAGCTGGGGCCAACGTCCTGACTTTC.